A single sample is the source of the 21 T cell receptor beta chains below, sequenced in a study of blood T cells in healthy people across ages. A J-beta primer mix and a sample-barcoded 5' primer were used in a second PCR of about 7 to 12 cycles. TCRdb analysed the 5' RACE reads with MiXCR anew, one entry per CDR3 protein. The table lists almost 1 million distinct CDR3 sequences, just over 50% of them singletons. Sequenced input: blood. Receptor source: a woman aged 55-69 years in good health.

For the CDR3, the DNA is TGTGCCAGCAGGGCGGTTGGCAATCGTCCCCAGCATTTT. This translates into CASRAVGNRPQHF. The chain couples TRBV28 to TRBJ1-5; no firm D call. Germline V gene data show CDR1 as MDHEN and CDR2 as SYDVKM. This CDR3 has 13 amino acids. V was trimmed by 6 bases and J by 10 bases, leaving 16 bases between them.

The sample holds a few counts of this clonotype. The CDR3, as DNA: TGTGCCAGCAGAGATACAGGGTTAGGAGAGACCCAGTACTTC. Its protein is CASRDTGLGETQYF. V and J are TRBV28 and TRBJ2-5, with a possible D match to TRBD1 (6 bases). Looked up from germline, CDR1 is MDHEN and CDR2 is SYDVKM. Trimming took 6 bases from V and 4 from J, leaving 15 bases between them. This CDR3 has 14 amino acids.

The chain is built from TRBV28 and TRBJ2-5; 10 bases match TRBD2. Near its end, the DNA agrees better with TRBJ2-7, so the J call may be wrong. CDR3 length equals 18 residues. CDR1 and CDR2 from the germline V gene are MDHEN and SYDVKM. Written as DNA, the CDR3 is TGTGCCAGCAGTACGATACCCTTAGCGGGAGGAACGATTAACGAGCAGTACTTC. It is translated as CASSTIPLAGGTINEQYF.

The chain is built from TRBV29-1 and TRBJ2-5; 7 nucleotides agree with TRBD1. Trimming took 3 bases from V and 2 from J; bases not matched to a gene: 6. CDR1 and CDR2 from the germline V gene are SQVTM and ANQGSEA. The CDR3 totals 14 residues. The CDR3 here is CSVDQTGIQETQYF. The CDR3 region has the DNA TGCAGCGTTGACCAGACAGGGATTCAAGAGACCCAGTACTTC.

This clonotype has more than one count but fewer than ten. This chain connects TRBV12-5 to TRBJ1-5; TRBD1 matches at 10 bases. This CDR3 has 15 residues. Germline assignment: CDR1 LGHNT and CDR2 FRNRAP. After removal of 5 bases from V and 9 bases from J, the junction contained 10 bases not matched to a gene. The CDR3 sequence: CASGTRQGATTPQHF. The CDR3 DNA is TGTGCTAGTGGTACACGACAGGGGGCAACAACGCCCCAGCATTTT.

The chain carries TRBV12-3 or TRBV12-4 and TRBJ2-5; possibly TRBD1 for D (8 bases). With 5 bases removed from V and 4 bases from J, the gap between germline ends came to 14 bases. This CDR3 is built from 14 residues. The DNA for the CDR3 is TGTGCCAGCAGTATACACAGGGGGGGAGAGACCCAGTACTTC. It yields the protein CASSIHRGGETQYF.

The chain is built from TRBV2 and TRBJ1-2, with D possibly matching TRBD1 (5 bases). Germline assignment: CDR1 SNHLY and CDR2 FYNNEI. This CDR3 comprises 14 residues. The V gene lost 3 bases and the J gene lost 8 bases, with 16 bases spanning the gap. The CDR3 DNA follows: TGTGCCAGCAGTGACGAGGCGCGCAGGGCCGGCTACACCTTC. It translates to CASSDEARRAGYTF.

In this sample, this clonotype turned up once. The gene calls are TRBV20-1 and TRBJ2-1; 9 bases are shared with TRBD2. The CDR3 has 16 amino acids. Germline trimming cut 1 base from V and 3 bases from J; bases unmatched to any gene: 7. Per the germline V gene, CDR1 is DFQATT and CDR2 is SNEGSKA (reference sequence). The CDR3 is CSARVALAGFYNEQFF. The CDR3 nucleotides read TGCAGTGCTAGAGTGGCCCTAGCGGGGTTCTACAATGAGCAGTTCTTC.

This rearrangement joins TRBV3-1 to TRBJ2-1, with D possibly TRBD1 on 5 matching bases. The V end lost 6 bases, the J end lost 8 bases, and 17 bases lay between the germline ends. The CDR3 loop spans 14 amino acids. CDR1 LGHDT and CDR2 YNNKEL come from the germline V gene (reference sequence). In DNA form, the CDR3 reads TGTGCCAGCAGACTACTCTCAGGGCGCGATGAGCAGTTCTTC. Its protein is CASRLLSGRDEQFF.

This chain's CDR3 is CSARRPLGSGQYNEQFF. The DNA for the CDR3 is TGCAGTGCTAGAAGACCCCTGGGTAGCGGGCAGTACAATGAGCAGTTCTTC. This sequence joins TRBV20-1 and TRBJ2-1; 7 nucleotides agree with TRBD2. The CDR3 runs to 17 residues. Germline CDR1 reads DFQATT; CDR2 reads SNEGSKA (reference sequence). With 2 bases clipped from V and 4 bases from J, the junction kept 14 bases outside the gene matches.

The chain recombines TRBV7-9 with TRBJ2-1; 9 bases are shared with TRBD1. The CDR3 length is 15 residues. CDR1 is SEHNR and CDR2 is FQNEAQ in the germline V gene (reference sequence). The J segment lost 5 bases and the V segment lost 4 bases, leaving 6 bases of the junction unmatched. CDR3: CASSSGQGWNNEQFF. CDR3 bases: TGTGCCAGCAGCTCCGGACAGGGGTGGAACAATGAGCAGTTCTTC.

This rearrangement joins TRBV20-1 to TRBJ2-4; 7 positions agree with TRBD1. With the DNA end fitting TRBJ2-7 better, the J assignment may be wrong. The CDR3 is made up of 13 amino acids. Germline V CDR1 and CDR2: DFQATT, SNEGSKA (reference sequence). CDR3: CSAPTGISYEQYF. The CDR3 coding sequence is TGCAGTGCCCCGACAGGGATCTCCTACGAGCAGTACTTC.

This clonotype was picked up a small number of times. The V gene is TRBV6-6, the J gene TRBJ2-3, with 7 bases lining up with TRBD2. The CDR3 covers 12 residues. J lost 5 bases, V lost 7 bases, and 3 bases had no gene match. Germline CDR1 reads MNHNY; CDR2 reads SVGAGI (reference sequence). The CDR3 loop reads CASMGGLDTQYF. CDR3 bases: TGTGCCAGCATGGGGGGGTTAGATACGCAGTATTTT.

The J gene is TRBJ2-1, the V gene TRBV20-1, with 8 bases aligning to TRBD2. V was clipped by 6 bases and J by 3 bases; unmatched bases: 7. CDR1 is DFQATT and CDR2 is SNEGSKA in the germline V gene (reference sequence). CDR3 size: 14 residues. CDR3 protein: CSAAFAGGYNEQFF. DNA for the CDR3: TGCAGTGCAGCCTTTGCGGGAGGCTACAATGAGCAGTTCTTC.

This chain links TRBV20-1 with TRBJ2-1, with D possibly matching TRBD2 (6 bases). The CDR3 is made up of 16 amino acids. V gave up 0 bases and J gave up 7 bases, with 19 bases separating them. The germline gives CDR1 DFQATT, CDR2 SNEGSKA (reference sequence). This CDR3 reads CSARDRLVGGKNEQFF. CDR3 nucleotides: TGCAGTGCTAGAGATCGGCTGGTAGGCGGGAAGAATGAGCAGTTCTTC.

This clonotype was recorded a few times. The CDR3 DNA follows: TGTGCCAGCAGCCAACCCGGGACTACGACAGATACGCAGTATTTT. It translates to CASSQPGTTTDTQYF. This chain uses TRBV3-1 with TRBJ2-3; 7 bases are a match to TRBD2. Germline CDR1 and CDR2: LGHDT and YNNKEL (reference sequence). CDR3 length: 15 residues. J gave up 3 bases and V 2 bases, and 5 bases lay outside the gene matches.

As to this clonotype: This may be a read error: a much more frequent sequence differs by one nucleotide. V usage is TRBV29-1 and J usage is TRBJ2-4, with TRBD1 matching 7 bases. The J call may be in error: the DNA end matches TRBJ2-7 better. The CDR3 consists of 13 residues. Germline-derived CDR1 and CDR2 are SQVTM and ANQGSEA. The CDR3 loop reads CSVTQGLGHEQYF. The CDR3 bases are TGCAGCGTCACACAGGGGTTAGGTCACGAGCAGTACTTC.

This clonotype was seen a handful of times. This sequence joins TRBV7-2 and TRBJ2-7, with TRBD2 matching 7 bases. The J segment lost 7 bases and the V segment lost 1 base, leaving 4 bases of the junction unmatched. The CDR3 consists of 13 residues. CDR1 and CDR2 from the germline V gene are SGHTA and FQGNSA. CDR3 nucleotide sequence: TGTGCCAGCAGCTTAGTGCCCGGGAGGGAGCAGTACTTC. It encodes CASSLVPGREQYF.

The chain combines TRBV29-1 with TRBJ2-2, with TRBD1 matching over 9 bases. The CDR3 runs to 18 residues. V gave up 6 bases and J gave up 0 bases; unmatched junction bases: 14. Germline CDR1 and CDR2: SQVTM and ANQGSEA. DNA for the CDR3: TGCAGCGTAAAGATAACAGGGGGCTTACCCGCGAACACCGGGGAGCTGTTTTTT. Its protein is CSVKITGGLPANTGELFF.

This chain joins TRBV11-2 and TRBJ1-2; D is unclear. This CDR3 has 15 residues. V lost 0 bases and J lost 2, with 10 bases in between. The V gene's germline CDR1 is SGHAT and CDR2 FQNNGV. CDR3 amino acids: CASSLERVSNYGYTF. CDR3 bases: TGTGCCAGCAGCTTAGAAAGGGTCTCCAACTATGGCTACACCTTC.

The chain combines TRBV7-2 with TRBJ2-5; TRBD1 or TRBD2 may be the D gene (5 bases each). Germline values: CDR1 SGHTA, CDR2 FQGNSA. V lost 2 bases, J lost 4 bases, and 20 bases lay in between. The CDR3 has 17 amino acids. The CDR3, as DNA: TGTGCCAGCAGCTTATCCGGGGCTATAAACCCCCGAGAGACCCAGTACTTC. Protein product: CASSLSGAINPRETQYF.